The present T cell receptor (beta chain) was sequenced within a study of Ad26.COV2.S vaccination and SARS-CoV-2 variants. Study details: Once or twice, 56 days apart, Ad26.COV2.S was delivered intramuscularly. Broader study findings: Vaccine and placebo groups showed comparable non-spike TCR breadth. Breadth and depth estimates from TCRs may understate total T cell responses.

About this clone itself: Its antigen is unknown.

Sequenced by immunoSEQ multiplex PCR; TCRdb stores in-frame clones only, minus some. This table has about 480,000 clones, 87% appearing once. The treatment was: some 20 received Ad26.COV2.S at low or high dose, single or two shots; a few received placebo; per-sample allocation not given. Day 63 after the first injection of vaccine or placebo was the sampling time. CDR1 is MNHEY and CDR2 is SMNVEV in the germline V gene (reference sequence). The CDR3 extends over 9 amino acids. Here the sequenced sample was peripheral blood, taken in a trial of Ad26.COV2.S vaccine versus placebo. The receptor was derived from a person between 18 and 65 years old who received the Ad26.COV2.S COVID-19 vaccine or a placebo. The chain recombines TRBV27 with TRBJ2-5; D gene ambiguous. The CDR3, as DNA: TGTACCCGCAGAGGAGACCAGTACTTC. Amino acid sequence: CTRRGDQYF.